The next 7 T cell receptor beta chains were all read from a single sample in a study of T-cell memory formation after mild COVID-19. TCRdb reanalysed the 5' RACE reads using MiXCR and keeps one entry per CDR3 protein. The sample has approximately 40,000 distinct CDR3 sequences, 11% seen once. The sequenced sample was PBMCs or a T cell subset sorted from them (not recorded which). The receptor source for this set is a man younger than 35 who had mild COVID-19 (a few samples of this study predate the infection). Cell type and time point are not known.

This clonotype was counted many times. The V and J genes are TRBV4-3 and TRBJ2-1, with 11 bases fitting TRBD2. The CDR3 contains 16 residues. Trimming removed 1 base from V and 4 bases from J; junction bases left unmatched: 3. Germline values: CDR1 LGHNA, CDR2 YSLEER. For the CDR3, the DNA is TGCGCCAGCAGCCAAGGGGTAGCGGGGGGGTACAATGAGCAGTTCTTC. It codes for CASSQGVAGGYNEQFF.

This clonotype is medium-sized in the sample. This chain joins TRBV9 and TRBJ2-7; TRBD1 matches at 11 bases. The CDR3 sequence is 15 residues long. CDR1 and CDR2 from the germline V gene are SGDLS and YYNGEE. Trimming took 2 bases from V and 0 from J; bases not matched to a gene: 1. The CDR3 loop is CASSVGTGGSYEQYF. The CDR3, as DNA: TGTGCCAGCAGCGTCGGGACAGGGGGCTCCTACGAGCAGTACTTC.

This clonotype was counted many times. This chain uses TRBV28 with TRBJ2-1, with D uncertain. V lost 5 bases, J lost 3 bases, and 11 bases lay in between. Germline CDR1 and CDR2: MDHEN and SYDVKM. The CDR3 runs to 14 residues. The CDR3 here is CASSPESYYNEQFF. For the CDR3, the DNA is TGTGCCAGCAGTCCAGAGTCCTACTACAATGAGCAGTTCTTC.

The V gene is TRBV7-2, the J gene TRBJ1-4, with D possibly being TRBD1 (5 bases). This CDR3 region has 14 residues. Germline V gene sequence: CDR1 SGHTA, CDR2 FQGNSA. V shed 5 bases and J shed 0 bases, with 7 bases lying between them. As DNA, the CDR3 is TGTGCCAGCAGCCGGGGGGCAACTAATGAAAAACTGTTTTTT. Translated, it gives CASSRGATNEKLFF.

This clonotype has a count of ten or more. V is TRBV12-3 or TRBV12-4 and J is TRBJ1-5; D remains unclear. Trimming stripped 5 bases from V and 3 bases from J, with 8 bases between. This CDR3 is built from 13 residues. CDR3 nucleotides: TGTGCCAGCAGTCTCCGGTTCAATCAGCCCCAGCATTTT. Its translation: CASSLRFNQPQHF.

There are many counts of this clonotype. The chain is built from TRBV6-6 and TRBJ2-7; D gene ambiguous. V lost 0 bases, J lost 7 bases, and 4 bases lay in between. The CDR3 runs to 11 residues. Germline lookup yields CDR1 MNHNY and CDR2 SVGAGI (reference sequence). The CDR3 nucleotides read TGTGCCAGCAGTTACTCAAGGGAGCAGTACTTC. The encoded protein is CASSYSREQYF.

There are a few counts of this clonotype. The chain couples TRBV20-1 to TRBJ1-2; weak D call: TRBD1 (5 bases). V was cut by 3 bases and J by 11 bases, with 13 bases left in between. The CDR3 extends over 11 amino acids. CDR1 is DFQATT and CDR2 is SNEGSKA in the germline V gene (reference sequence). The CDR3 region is CSASSGGRYTF. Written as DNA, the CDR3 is TGCAGTGCTAGTTCTGGGGGTCGGTACACCTTC.